Below are 5 T cell receptor beta chains sequenced from a single sample in a study of radiotherapy plus CTLA-4 blockade in lung cancer. The method was immunoSEQ multiplex PCR; TCRdb's version includes in-frame clones alone and lacks a portion of them. The profile covers approximately 44,000 clones, with less than 85% appearing a single time and 8.3% taken by the ten largest. The specimen was peripheral blood, collected from a patient treated with radiotherapy plus ipilimumab. The receptors stem from a human donor with non-small cell lung cancer who had stable disease on radiotherapy plus ipilimumab.

The chain uses TRBV7-2 and TRBJ1-1; D call uncertain. The germline gives CDR1 SGHTA, CDR2 FQGNSA. The V gene lost 10 bases and the J gene lost 7 bases, with 13 bases spanning the gap. The CDR3 is 11 amino acids. The CDR3 coding sequence is TGTGCCACCGGGGAACGGTTTGAAGCTTTCTTT. It encodes CATGERFEAFF.

The V call is TRBV5-4, the J call TRBJ1-3; D gene ambiguous. V lost 5 bases and J 0 bases, leaving 15 bases between the germline ends. The V gene's germline CDR1 is SGHNT and CDR2 YYREEE (reference sequence). The CDR3 spans 16 residues. CDR3 coding DNA: TGTGCCAGCAGGCGGATGGGAACGAGCTCTGGAAACACCATATATTTT. It yields the protein CASRRMGTSSGNTIYF. The whole variable domain, filled in from reference TRBV5-4 and TRBJ1-3, reads ETGVTQSPTHLIKTRGQQVTLRCSSQSGHNTVSWYQQALGQGPQFIFQYYREEENGRGNFPPRFSGLQFPNYSSELNVNALELDDSALYLCASRRMGTSSGNTIYFGEGSWLTVV.

The V and J genes are TRBV5-1 and TRBJ1-2; a weak D match, TRBD1 (6 bases). This CDR3 contains 12 residues. Germline V gene sequence: CDR1 SGHRS, CDR2 YFSETQ. Between the trimmed V and J ends, which lost 1 base and 5 bases, there was a span of 6 bases. CDR3 in DNA: TGCGCCAGCAGCTTGACAGGGTATGGCTACACCTTC. Residues: CASSLTGYGYTF.

This clone was picked up a small number of times. J is TRBJ1-4 and V is TRBV5-1; TRBD1 might be the D (5 bases). Deletions cut 0 bases from V and 2 bases from J, with 5 bases between. Germline V gene sequence: CDR1 SGHRS, CDR2 YFSETQ. The CDR3 contains 14 residues. CDR3 amino acids: CASSLGGTNEKLFF. As DNA, the CDR3 is TGCGCCAGCAGCTTGGGGGGGACTAATGAAAAACTGTTTTTT.

The CDR3 sequence is CASSLVGYNEQFF. DNA of the CDR3: TGTGCCAGCAGCTTAGTAGGGTACAATGAGCAGTTCTTC. The chain couples TRBV7-2 to TRBJ2-1; D uncertain. V shed 1 base and J shed 4 bases, with 5 bases lying between them. In germline, CDR1 is SGHTA, CDR2 FQGNSA. This CDR3 is 13 amino acids long.